The next 11 T cell receptor beta chains were all read from a single sample in a study of control samples from healthy donors and cancer patients. TCRdb's table, derived via immunoSEQ multiplex PCR, lists solely in-frame clones and lacks some. Among 85,000 to 100,000 clones listed, more than 85% were seen once. The sample consisted of blood. The receptors stem from a man aged 18 to 30 in good health.

The chain employs TRBV18 and TRBJ1-1; possibly TRBD1 for D (5 bases). V was trimmed by 8 bases and J by 6 bases, leaving 19 bases between them. Germline CDR1 is KGHSH and CDR2 is LQKENI. The CDR3 extends over 14 amino acids. CDR3 in amino acids: CASGPPRGVPEAFF. The CDR3 coding sequence is TGTGCCAGCGGACCGCCGCGGGGGGTCCCTGAAGCTTTCTTT.

The chain joins TRBV6-5 to TRBJ1-2; 9 bases are a match to TRBD1. Germline trimming cut 6 bases from V and 6 bases from J; bases unmatched to any gene: 8. Germline-derived CDR1 and CDR2 are MNHEY and SVGAGI. The CDR3 is made up of 14 amino acids. DNA for the CDR3: TGTGCCAGCAGCCGATGGGGACAGGGCCATGGCTACACCTTC. It specifies CASSRWGQGHGYTF.

The J gene is TRBJ1-6, the V gene TRBV5-8, with 10 bases fitting TRBD1. V gave up 4 bases and J gave up 9 bases; unmatched junction bases: 10. This CDR3 has 16 amino acids. Germline CDR1 and CDR2: SGHTS and YDEGEE. For the CDR3, the DNA is TGTGCCAGCAGCCCACCTCCCGACAGGGGGCGTTCACCCCTCCACTTT. This gives the protein CASSPPPDRGRSPLHF. Looking up the rest from reference TRBV5-8 and TRBJ1-6 gives the full variable domain: EAGVTQSPTHLIKTRGQQATLRCSPISGHTSVYWYQQALGLGLQFLLWYDEGEERNRGNFPPRFSGRQFPNYSSELNVNALELEDSALYLCASSPPPDRGRSPLHFGNGTRLTVT.

This rearrangement joins TRBV19 to TRBJ2-2, with 14 bases fitting TRBD2. V lost 9 bases, J lost 1 base, and 10 bases stayed unmatched. The CDR3 sequence is 18 residues long. The V gene's germline CDR1 is LNHDA and CDR2 SQIVND (reference sequence). The CDR3 reads CASALGLAGAKNTGELFF. The CDR3 DNA sequence: TGTGCCAGCGCCTTGGGACTAGCGGGGGCGAAGAACACCGGGGAGCTGTTTTTT.

The rearrangement joins TRBV4-3 to TRBJ1-1, with D unclear. CDR1 LGHNA and CDR2 YSLEER come from the germline V gene. This CDR3 region has 18 residues. Between the trimmed V and J ends, which lost 0 bases and 5 bases, there was a span of 22 bases. The CDR3 DNA sequence: TGCGCCAGCAGCCAAGATGGCCCTTCTTTAGGCAGTGAGACTGAAGCTTTCTTT. Translating it yields CASSQDGPSLGSETEAFF.

The chain carries TRBV6-6 and TRBJ1-5; D call uncertain. V lost 8 bases to trimming and J lost 7 bases, with 12 bases between them. Germline values: CDR1 MNHNY, CDR2 SVGAGI (reference sequence). The CDR3 totals 12 residues. CDR3 coding DNA: TGTGCCAGCTCAGCGGGTTACCAGCCCCAGCATTTT. It translates to CASSAGYQPQHF.

The chain combines TRBV6-5 with TRBJ2-5; 8 nucleotides match TRBD2. V lost 10 bases and J lost 4; bases outside the gene matches: 5. This CDR3 is 12 amino acids long. The V gene's germline CDR1 is MNHEY and CDR2 SVGAGI. DNA of the CDR3: TGTGCCACAGGGGCGGGGGGAGAGACCCAGTACTTC. Translation gives CATGAGGETQYF.

The chain recombines TRBV27 with TRBJ1-5; D remains ambiguous. Germline loops: CDR1 MNHEY, CDR2 SMNVEV (reference sequence). V gave up 3 bases and J gave up 3 bases, with 6 bases separating them. The CDR3 has 13 residues. This chain's CDR3 is CASSFRHNQPQHF. CDR3 nucleotides: TGTGCCAGCAGTTTCCGTCACAATCAGCCCCAGCATTTT.

The chain uses TRBV7-6 and TRBJ1-1, with no clear D. CDR1 and CDR2 (germline): SGHVS, FNYEAQ. Trimming pared 2 bases from V and 1 base from J, leaving 8 bases between. This CDR3 region has 14 residues. The CDR3 region is CASSLPYGNTEAFF. In nucleotides, the CDR3 is TGTGCCAGCAGCTTACCTTACGGGAACACTGAAGCTTTCTTT.

The chain combines TRBV5-1 with TRBJ1-1, with a possible D match to TRBD1 (6 bases). There are 15 residues in the CDR3. Germline CDR1 is SGHRS and CDR2 is YFSETQ. The germline V and J ends were trimmed by 0 bases and 1 base, with 10 bases remaining between them. This CDR3 reads CASSLGVQGNTEAFF. DNA of the CDR3: TGCGCCAGCAGCTTGGGAGTACAGGGGAACACTGAAGCTTTCTTT.

This chain uses TRBV5-4 with TRBJ2-5; D may correspond to TRBD1 or TRBD2 (5 bases each). Between the trimmed V and J ends, which lost 6 bases and 2 bases, there was a span of 17 bases. The germline V gene encodes CDR1 SGHNT and CDR2 YYREEE (reference sequence). The length of the CDR3 is 15 residues. CDR3 protein: CASIQRTGAQETQYF. The DNA of the CDR3 is TGTGCCAGCATCCAACGAACCGGGGCGCAAGAGACCCAGTACTTC.